One and the same sample provided the 13 T cell receptor beta chains below, sequenced in a study of shared clonotypes between healthy human individuals. TCRdb keeps only in-frame clones here, not all; method: immunoSEQ multiplex PCR. The table shows more than 450,000 clones, with 79% occurring only once. The sample taken for sequencing was PBMCs. Source of these receptors: a middle-aged woman in good health. Some clones in this sample may be carry-over from other donors' samples.

The chain carries TRBV11-2 and TRBJ2-5; D remains unclear. CDR1 SGHAT and CDR2 FQNNGV come from the germline V gene. The CDR3 is 13 amino acids. Trimming removed 1 base from V and 5 bases from J, with 8 bases in between. CDR3 in amino acids: CASSLGYGETQYF. In nucleotides, the CDR3 is TGTGCCAGCAGCTTAGGCTATGGCGAGACCCAGTACTTC.

The V call is TRBV28, the J call TRBJ2-5; possibly TRBD2 for D (7 bases). This CDR3 has 14 amino acids. The V gene's germline CDR1 is MDHEN and CDR2 SYDVKM. V lost 3 bases to trimming and J lost 2 bases, with 10 bases between them. This CDR3 is CASSFGGLQETQYF. DNA of the CDR3: TGTGCCAGCAGTTTCGGGGGGCTACAAGAGACCCAGTACTTC.

The chain joins TRBV5-1 to TRBJ2-3; D is uncertain. Germline CDR1 is SGHRS and CDR2 is YFSETQ. Trimming pared 0 bases from V and 4 bases from J, leaving 9 bases between. The CDR3 is made up of 14 amino acids. The CDR3 is CASSLEIRPDTQYF. CDR3 DNA: TGCGCCAGCAGCTTGGAGATCCGCCCAGATACGCAGTATTTT.

V gene TRBV10-3 combines with J gene TRBJ2-1; D is perhaps TRBD2 (7 bases). CDR1 and CDR2 (germline): ENHRY, SYGVKD. This CDR3 region has 16 residues. Trimming pared 0 bases from V and 9 bases from J, leaving 18 bases between. The CDR3 DNA follows: TGTGCCATCAGTGAGTCAGGGGGGAGGGCCGATTTTGAGCAGTTCTTC. Amino acids: CAISESGGRADFEQFF.

The chain links TRBV6-1 to TRBJ1-5; 9 bases match TRBD1. This CDR3 comprises 15 residues. The V gene end was trimmed by 6 bases and the J gene end by 5 bases; junction bases not matched to a gene: 8. Germline lookup yields CDR1 MNHNS and CDR2 SASEGT. CDR3 protein: CASSPTGGQDQPQHF. In DNA, the CDR3 is TGTGCCAGCAGCCCTACAGGGGGCCAGGATCAGCCCCAGCATTTT.

The rearrangement uses TRBV6-6 and TRBJ1-6; the D gene is possibly TRBD1 (5 bases). This CDR3 comprises 14 residues. The ends were cut back, 5 bases at V and 6 bases at J, with 11 bases in the middle. Germline-derived CDR1 and CDR2 are MNHNY and SVGAGI (reference sequence). The CDR3 DNA sequence: TGTGCCAGCAGTCAGGGCAGTGTTAATTCACCCCTCCACTTT. Residues: CASSQGSVNSPLHF.

The chain is built from TRBV6-6 and TRBJ2-7, with 7 bases fitting TRBD2. V gave up 6 bases and J gave up 7 bases; unmatched junction bases: 15. The CDR3 loop spans 15 amino acids. In germline, CDR1 is MNHNY, CDR2 SVGAGI (reference sequence). Written as DNA, the CDR3 is TGTGCCAGCAGGCCTCCGGGACTACCTATGAGTGAGCAGTACTTC. It translates to CASRPPGLPMSEQYF.

Concerning this clone: Other nucleotide sequences from this sample produce the same CDR3. The rearrangement uses TRBV11-2 and TRBJ2-7; D perhaps matches TRBD1 (6 bases). Germline CDR1 SGHAT, CDR2 FQNNGV. The V end was cut by 5 bases, the J end by 1 base, with 15 bases between. The CDR3 spans 15 residues. CDR3 region: CASSPRTDLSYEQYF. CDR3 nucleotide sequence: TGTGCCAGCAGCCCCCGGACAGACCTTTCCTACGAGCAGTACTTC.

The chain combines TRBV19 with TRBJ1-1, with D unclear. Germline V gene lookup returns CDR1 LNHDA and CDR2 SQIVND (reference sequence). With 7 bases removed from V and 0 bases from J, the gap between germline ends came to 18 bases. The CDR3 covers 16 residues. CDR3 protein: CASTSKPQRLNTEAFF. As DNA, the CDR3 is TGTGCCAGTACCAGTAAACCCCAGCGGCTGAACACTGAAGCTTTCTTT.

The genes are TRBV5-4 and TRBJ2-5, with D possibly being TRBD1 or TRBD2 (5 bases each). The germline gives CDR1 SGHNT, CDR2 YYREEE (reference sequence). This CDR3 contains 16 residues. V lost 0 bases to trimming and J lost 5 bases, with 17 bases between them. The CDR3 region is CASSLGGASPGETQYF. For the CDR3, the DNA is TGTGCCAGCAGCTTGGGTGGGGCTAGCCCGGGGGAGACCCAGTACTTC.

V gene TRBV6-1 combines with J gene TRBJ2-3; D possibly corresponds to TRBD1 (6 bases). The CDR3 consists of 18 residues. Germline-derived CDR1 and CDR2 are MNHNS and SASEGT. The V end lost 6 bases, the J end lost 3 bases, and 25 bases lay between the germline ends. The DNA for the CDR3 is TGTGCCAGCAGAGAACGGGAACCTGGGACAAACCCGACAGATACGCAGTATTTT. Translated, it gives CASREREPGTNPTDTQYF.

This clone was observed many times. The V gene is TRBV2, the J gene TRBJ2-1; unclear D gene. The CDR3 spans 17 residues. CDR1 is SNHLY, CDR2 FYNNEI, per germline. V gave up 4 bases and J gave up 0 bases, with 16 bases separating them. CDR3: CASSGFETPSSYNEQFF. CDR3 nucleotides: TGTGCCAGCAGTGGATTTGAGACACCGAGCTCCTACAATGAGCAGTTCTTC.

This chain links TRBV7-9 with TRBJ2-1; no firm D call. CDR3 size: 13 residues. The V end lost 8 bases, the J end lost 5 bases, and 13 bases lay between the germline ends. Per the germline V gene, CDR1 is SEHNR and CDR2 is FQNEAQ (reference sequence). CDR3 sequence: CASGLDLNNEQFF. DNA of the CDR3: TGTGCCAGCGGTCTAGACCTTAACAATGAGCAGTTCTTC.